The rows below give T cell receptor beta chains drawn from one sample of a study of blood T cell repertoires in COVID-19. Measured with immunoSEQ multiplex PCR; TCRdb has only the in-frame clones, and not every one. The top ten clones hold 0.83% of a sample with 55,000 to 90,000 clones, roughly 77% of them seen once. Sequenced sample: peripheral blood. All receptors come from a woman in her 70s with acute or convalescent COVID-19. Both conserved end residues are part of each CDR3. D genes are given only for firm matches. Where a row states a size, it is once, few, many or the class of an expanded clone; other rows omit it.

J: TRBJ1-1; D: NA; V: TRBV18; size: once; DNA: TGTGCCAGCTCACCTGGGGGAGGGAAAACTGAAGCTTTCTTT; CDR3: CASSPGGGKTEAFF
J: TRBJ2-1; D: TRBD2; V: TRBV4-2; size: few; DNA: TGTGCCAGCAGCCAAGATTGGAATAGCGGGGGGCCTGGGCAGTTCTTC; CDR3: CASSQDWNSGGPGQFF
J: TRBJ2-7; D: TRBD1; V: TRBV7-9; size: NA; DNA: TGTGCCAGCAGCTCAGGACAGGGGCTTAACGGCGAGCAGTACTTC; CDR3: CASSSGQGLNGEQYF
J: TRBJ2-3; D: NA; V: TRBV28; size: NA; DNA: TGTGCCAGCAGTTTATGGCACAGGGAAGGCACAGATACGCAGTATTTT; CDR3: CASSLWHREGTDTQYF
J: TRBJ2-7; D: NA; V: TRBV6-1; size: NA; DNA: TGTGCCAGCAGTGAATTGGCCCCTTACGAGCAGTACTTC; CDR3: CASSELAPYEQYF
J: TRBJ1-4; D: NA; V: TRBV28; size: NA; DNA: TGTGCCAGCAGTTTGCCGTTGGGGCAGGGTGAAAAACTGTTTTTT; CDR3: CASSLPLGQGEKLFF
J: TRBJ1-3; D: NA; V: TRBV6-1; size: NA; DNA: TGTGCCAGCAGTGAGATCCTCACAGGGCCTGGAAACACCATATATTTT; CDR3: CASSEILTGPGNTIYF
J: TRBJ1-2; D: TRBD1; V: TRBV27; size: NA; DNA: TGTGCCAGCAGTGGACAGGGAGGAAGTCGGCCTAACTATGGCTACACCTTC; CDR3: CASSGQGGSRPNYGYTF
J: TRBJ2-1; D: TRBD2; V: TRBV6-6; size: few; DNA: TGTGCCAGCAGTTCCCCGACTAGCGGGAGGGCCAATGAGCAGTTCTTC; CDR3: CASSSPTSGRANEQFF
J: TRBJ2-1; D: TRBD2; V: TRBV7-2; size: NA; DNA: TGTGCCAGCAGCTCCCGTACTAGCGGGGGGGTTGGTGAGCAGTTCTTC; CDR3: CASSSRTSGGVGEQFF
J: TRBJ2-1; D: NA; V: TRBV6-2/TRBV6-3; size: NA; DNA: TGTGCCAGCAGTTACTTAGCCATAAACAATGAGCAGTTCTTC; CDR3: CASSYLAINNEQFF
J: TRBJ2-1; D: NA; V: TRBV19; size: NA; DNA: TGTGCCAGTAGTATCAGGTCCTACAATGAGCAGTTCTTC; CDR3: CASSIRSYNEQFF
J: TRBJ1-6; D: NA; V: TRBV27; size: NA; DNA: TGTGCCAGCAGACCACAGGGTTCGAATTCACCCCTCCACTTT; CDR3: CASRPQGSNSPLHF
J: TRBJ2-7; D: TRBD1; V: TRBV5-6; size: NA; DNA: TGTGCCAGCAGCTTGACTGGGACAGCGACAACCTACGAGCAGTACTTC; CDR3: CASSLTGTATTYEQYF
J: TRBJ1-2; D: NA; V: TRBV4-3; size: NA; DNA: TGCGCCAGCAGCCAAGCTAGGGGGGGAGAGTATGGCTACACCTTC; CDR3: CASSQARGGEYGYTF
J: TRBJ2-3; D: NA; V: TRBV7-3; size: NA; DNA: TGTGCCAGCAGCTCTCCCCGTGGGGCAGGTAGCACAGATACGCAGTATTTT; CDR3: CASSSPRGAGSTDTQYF
J: TRBJ2-2; D: TRBD2; V: TRBV24-1; size: NA; DNA: TGTGCCACCAGTGATTCCGGACTAGCGGGGAACACCGGGGAGCTGTTTTTT; CDR3: CATSDSGLAGNTGELFF
J: TRBJ1-4; D: NA; V: TRBV30; size: few; DNA: TGTGCCTGGAGTACTGAATTCCGACCGACTTCTAATGAAAAACTGTTTTTT; CDR3: CAWSTEFRPTSNEKLFF
J: TRBJ1-6; D: NA; V: TRBV1; size: NA; DNA: TGCACCAGCAGCCACCAGGACAGGGGGCCCACCAATTCACCCCTCCACTTT; CDR3: CTSSHQDRGPTNSPLHF
J: TRBJ1-6; D: TRBD1; V: TRBV12-3/TRBV12-4; size: NA; DNA: TGTGCCAGCAGTGGACAGGCGAATTCACCCCTCCACTTT; CDR3: CASSGQANSPLHF
J: TRBJ2-3; D: NA; V: TRBV27; size: NA; DNA: TGTGCCAGCAGTTTATTTTCAAACATCATGACAGATACGCAGTATTTT; CDR3: CASSLFSNIMTDTQYF
J: TRBJ1-1; D: NA; V: TRBV3-1/TRBV3-2; size: few; DNA: TGTGCCAGCAGCCAACGTGGACTCATGAACACTGAAGCTTTCTTT; CDR3: CASSQRGLMNTEAFF
J: TRBJ2-2; D: TRBD2; V: TRBV6-6; size: NA; DNA: TGTGCCAGCAGTTCCAGACTAGCGGAGAACACCGGGGAGCTGTTTTTT; CDR3: CASSSRLAENTGELFF
J: TRBJ1-5; D: NA; V: TRBV19; size: few; DNA: TGTGCCAGTAGTATAGCAGGGGATCAGCCCCAGCATTTT; CDR3: CASSIAGDQPQHF
J: TRBJ2-1; D: TRBD2; V: TRBV7-8; size: NA; DNA: TGTGCCAGCAGTCCTTTTGGCGGGGGGGAAGGTGAGCAGTTCTTC; CDR3: CASSPFGGGEGEQFF
J: TRBJ1-2; D: NA; V: TRBV12-3/TRBV12-4; size: NA; DNA: TGTGCCAGCAGCGCGACTTCCTATGGCTACACCTTC; CDR3: CASSATSYGYTF
J: TRBJ2-7; D: NA; V: TRBV6-5; size: NA; DNA: TGTGCCAGCAGTTACTCAGGCCAGGCAAGCGAGCAGTACTTC; CDR3: CASSYSGQASEQYF